The source of this T cell receptor beta chain is a study of blood T cell repertoires in COVID-19. TCRdb's table, derived via immunoSEQ multiplex PCR, lists solely in-frame clones and lacks some. The data contain around 220,000 clones, about nine tenths of them singletons. The CDR3 runs to 18 residues. The germline V gene has CDR1 DFQATT and CDR2 SNEGSKA (reference sequence). J gave up 3 bases and V 3 bases, and 13 bases lay outside the gene matches. The specimen was PBMCs or T cells enriched from blood (not recorded which). This clonotype originated in a woman younger than 45 with acute COVID-19. The rearrangement links TRBV20-1 to TRBJ1-4, with 10 bases aligning to TRBD1. CDR3 residues: CSASSRQGASKANEKLFF. The CDR3, as DNA: TGCAGTGCTAGTAGCCGACAGGGGGCGAGTAAGGCTAATGAAAAACTGTTTTTT.